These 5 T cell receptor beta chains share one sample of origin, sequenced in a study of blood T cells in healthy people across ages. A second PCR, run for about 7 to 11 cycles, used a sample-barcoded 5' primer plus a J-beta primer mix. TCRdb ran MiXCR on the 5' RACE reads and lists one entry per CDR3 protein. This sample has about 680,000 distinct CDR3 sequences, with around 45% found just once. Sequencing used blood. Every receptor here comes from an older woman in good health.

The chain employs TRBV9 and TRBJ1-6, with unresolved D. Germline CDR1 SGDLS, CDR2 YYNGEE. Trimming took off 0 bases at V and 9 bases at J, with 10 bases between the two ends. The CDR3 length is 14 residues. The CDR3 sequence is CASSVEGASSPLHF. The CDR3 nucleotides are TGTGCCAGCAGCGTAGAGGGTGCGAGTTCACCCCTCCACTTT.

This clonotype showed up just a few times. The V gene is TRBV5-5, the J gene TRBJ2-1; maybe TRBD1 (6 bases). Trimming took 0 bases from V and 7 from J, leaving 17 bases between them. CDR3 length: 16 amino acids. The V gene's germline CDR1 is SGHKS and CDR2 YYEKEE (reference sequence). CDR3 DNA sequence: TGTGCCAGCAGCTTGGGCCAGGGGCATGGCGATAATGAGCAGTTCTTC. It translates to CASSLGQGHGDNEQFF.

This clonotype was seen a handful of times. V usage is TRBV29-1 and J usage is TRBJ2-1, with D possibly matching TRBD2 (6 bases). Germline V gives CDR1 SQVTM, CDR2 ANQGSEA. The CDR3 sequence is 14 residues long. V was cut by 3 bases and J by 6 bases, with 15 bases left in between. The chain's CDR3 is CSVDQGRMRNEQFF. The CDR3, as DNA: TGCAGCGTTGATCAAGGGAGGATGCGCAATGAGCAGTTCTTC.

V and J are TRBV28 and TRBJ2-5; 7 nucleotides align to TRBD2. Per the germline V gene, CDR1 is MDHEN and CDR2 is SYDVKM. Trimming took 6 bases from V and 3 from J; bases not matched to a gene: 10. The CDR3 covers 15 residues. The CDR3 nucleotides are TGTGCCAGCAGCAAATACAGGACTAGGAAAGAGACCCAGTACTTC. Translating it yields CASSKYRTRKETQYF.

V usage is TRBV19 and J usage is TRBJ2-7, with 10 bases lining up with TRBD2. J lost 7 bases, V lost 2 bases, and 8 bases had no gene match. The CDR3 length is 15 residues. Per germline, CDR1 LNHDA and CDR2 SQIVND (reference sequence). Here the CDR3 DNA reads TGTGCCAGTAGTATATCTAGCGGGAGTTTAAATGAGCAGTACTTC. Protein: CASSISSGSLNEQYF.